This entry lists 2 T cell receptor beta chains sequenced from one sample in a study of regulatory T cells in long-lasting Graves disease. Time point in this sample: persistent/refractory GD, antithyroid drugs over 5 years with positive TRAb. RNA from PBMCs was the source of the TCR library. Through Arm-PCR of CDR3 regions and iRepertoire HTBI primers, TCR beta libraries were built. MiXCR, run by TCRdb on the multiplex PCR reads, gives a single entry per CDR3 protein. This table has 700,000 or so distinct CDR3 sequences, about 30% appearing once. The material was peripheral blood mononuclear cells (PBMCs), obtained when the disease was refractory, from a patient treated with antithyroid drugs. These receptors originate from a female donor with Graves disease.

This clonotype was seen only a few times. The rearrangement joins TRBV29-1 to TRBJ1-2, with a tentative D call TRBD1 (5 bases). Trimming shortened V by 4 bases and J by 4 bases, and 10 bases separated the two germline ends. The CDR3 spans 12 residues. CDR1 and CDR2 from the germline V gene are SQVTM and ANQGSEA. The CDR3 loop reads CSVGVGGYGYTF. The CDR3 coding sequence is TGCAGCGTTGGGGTGGGGGGCTATGGCTACACCTTC.

V is TRBV2 and J is TRBJ1-4; 10 nucleotides match TRBD1. The V and J ends lost 3 bases and 8 bases, in that order; junction bases with no gene match: 12. The CDR3 is 17 residues long. The germline gives CDR1 SNHLY, CDR2 FYNNEI. The CDR3 sequence is CASSEGLTGGRLEKLFF. The CDR3 DNA follows: TGTGCCAGCAGTGAGGGCCTGACAGGGGGCCGCCTGGAAAAACTGTTTTTT.